Below, one TCR beta chain is given with its context. This sample is part of a study of blood T cell repertoires in COVID-19. Generated by immunoSEQ multiplex PCR, the TCRdb table keeps only in-frame clones and is missing some. The repertoire holds approximately 260,000 clones, with nearly 90% as singletons. Allocation to cohorts depended on clinical history reported by the participants. Two negative PCRs, clearance, or symptom resolution characterized the recovered Cohort 3 donors. This CDR3 is 16 amino acids long. Losses at the gene ends were 5 bases for V and 6 bases for J; bases not matched to a gene: 9. From germline, CDR1 is SGHVS and CDR2 FQNEAQ.

This TCR came from a woman aged 55 to 70 who had recovered from COVID-19. The chain couples TRBV7-8 to TRBJ2-7, with 14 bases identical to TRBD2. Sequencing input: PBMCs or T cells enriched from blood (not recorded which). CDR3 residues: CASSAGLAGAEAEQYF. DNA of the CDR3: TGTGCCAGCAGCGCGGGACTAGCGGGGGCCGAGGCCGAGCAGTACTTC.